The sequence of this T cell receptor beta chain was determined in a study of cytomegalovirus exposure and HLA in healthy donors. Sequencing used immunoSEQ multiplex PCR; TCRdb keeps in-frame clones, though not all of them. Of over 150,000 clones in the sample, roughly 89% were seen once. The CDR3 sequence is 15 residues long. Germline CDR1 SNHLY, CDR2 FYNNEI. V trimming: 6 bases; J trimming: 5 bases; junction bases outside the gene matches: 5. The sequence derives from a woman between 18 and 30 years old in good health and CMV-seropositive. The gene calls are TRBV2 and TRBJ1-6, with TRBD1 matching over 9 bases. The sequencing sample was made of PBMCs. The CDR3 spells CASRTRTGDNSPLHF. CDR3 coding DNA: TGTGCCAGCAGAACCCGGACAGGGGATAATTCACCCCTCCACTTT.